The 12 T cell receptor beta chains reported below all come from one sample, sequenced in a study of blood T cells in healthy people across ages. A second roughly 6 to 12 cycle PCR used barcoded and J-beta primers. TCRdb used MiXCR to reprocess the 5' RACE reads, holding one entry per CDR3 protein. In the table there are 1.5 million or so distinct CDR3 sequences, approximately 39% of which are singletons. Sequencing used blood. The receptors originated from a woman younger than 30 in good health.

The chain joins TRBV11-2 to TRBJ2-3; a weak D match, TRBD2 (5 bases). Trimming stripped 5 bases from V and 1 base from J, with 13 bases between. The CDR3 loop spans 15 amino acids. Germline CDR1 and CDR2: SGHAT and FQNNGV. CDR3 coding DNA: TGTGCCAGCAGCCCGCGGGCCCCTGGCACAGATACGCAGTATTTT. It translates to CASSPRAPGTDTQYF. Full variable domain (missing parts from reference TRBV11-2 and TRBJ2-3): EAGVAQSPRYKIIEKRQSVAFWCNPISGHATLYWYQQILGQGPKLLIQFQNNGVVDDSQLPKDRFSAERLKGVDSTLKIQPAKLEDSAVYLCASSPRAPGTDTQYFGPGTRLTVL.

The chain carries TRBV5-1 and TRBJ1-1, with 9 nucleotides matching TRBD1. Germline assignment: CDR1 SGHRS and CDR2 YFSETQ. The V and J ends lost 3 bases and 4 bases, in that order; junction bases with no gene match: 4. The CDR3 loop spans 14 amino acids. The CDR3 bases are TGCGCCAGCAGCTCCGGACAGGGGACCACTGAAGCTTTCTTT. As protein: CASSSGQGTTEAFF.

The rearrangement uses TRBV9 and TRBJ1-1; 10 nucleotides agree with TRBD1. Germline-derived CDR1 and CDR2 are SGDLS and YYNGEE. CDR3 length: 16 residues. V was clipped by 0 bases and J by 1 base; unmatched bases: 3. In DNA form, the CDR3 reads TGTGCCAGCAGCGTAGGGGACAGGGGCCGGAACACTGAAGCTTTCTTT. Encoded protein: CASSVGDRGRNTEAFF.

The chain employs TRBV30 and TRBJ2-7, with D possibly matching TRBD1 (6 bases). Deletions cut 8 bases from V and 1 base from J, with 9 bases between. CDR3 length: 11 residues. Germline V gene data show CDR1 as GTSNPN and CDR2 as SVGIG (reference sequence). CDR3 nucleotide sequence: TGTGCCGGCGGACAGTCCTACGAGCAGTACTTC. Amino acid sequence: CAGGQSYEQYF.

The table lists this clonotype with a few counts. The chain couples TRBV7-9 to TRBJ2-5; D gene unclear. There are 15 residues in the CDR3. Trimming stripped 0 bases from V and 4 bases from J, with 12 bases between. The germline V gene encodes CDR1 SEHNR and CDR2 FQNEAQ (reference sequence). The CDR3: CASSLALGSAETQYF. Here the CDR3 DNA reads TGTGCCAGCAGCTTAGCTCTAGGGTCCGCAGAGACCCAGTACTTC. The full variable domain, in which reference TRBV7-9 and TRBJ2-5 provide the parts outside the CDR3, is DTGVSQNPRHKITKRGQNVTFRCDPISEHNRLYWYRQTLGQGPEFLTYFQNEAQLEKSRLLSDRFSAERPKGSFSTLEIQRTEQGDSAMYLCASSLALGSAETQYFGPGTRLLVL.

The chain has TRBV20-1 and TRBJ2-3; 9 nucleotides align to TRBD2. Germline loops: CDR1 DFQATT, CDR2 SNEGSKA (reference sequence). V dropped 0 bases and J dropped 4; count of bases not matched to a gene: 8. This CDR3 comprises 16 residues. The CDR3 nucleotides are TGCAGTGCTAGAGATGGGGCTAGCGGGACCCCAGATACGCAGTATTTT. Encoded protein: CSARDGASGTPDTQYF.

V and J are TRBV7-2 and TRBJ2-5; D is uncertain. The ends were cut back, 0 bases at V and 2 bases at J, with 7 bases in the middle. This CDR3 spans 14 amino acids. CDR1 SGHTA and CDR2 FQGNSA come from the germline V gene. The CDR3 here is CASSLAARQETQYF. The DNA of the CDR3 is TGTGCCAGCAGCTTAGCTGCCAGACAAGAGACCCAGTACTTC. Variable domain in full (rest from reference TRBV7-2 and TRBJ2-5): GAGVSQSPSNKVTEKGKDVELRCDPISGHTALYWYRQSLGQGLEFLIYFQGNSAPDKSGLPSDRFSAERTGGSVSTLTIQRTQQEDSAVYLCASSLAARQETQYFGPGTRLLVL.

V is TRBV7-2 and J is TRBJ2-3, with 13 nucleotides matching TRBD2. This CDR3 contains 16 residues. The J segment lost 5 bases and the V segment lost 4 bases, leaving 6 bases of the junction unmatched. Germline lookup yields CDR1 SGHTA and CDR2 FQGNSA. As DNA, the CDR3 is TGTGCCAGCAGCTACCAACTAGCGGGGGGGCGAGATACGCAGTATTTT. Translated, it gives CASSYQLAGGRDTQYF.

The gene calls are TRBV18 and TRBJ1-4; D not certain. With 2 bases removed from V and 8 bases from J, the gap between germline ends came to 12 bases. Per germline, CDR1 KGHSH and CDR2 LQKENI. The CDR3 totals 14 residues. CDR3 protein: CASSPSTRGEKLFF. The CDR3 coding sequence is TGTGCCAGCTCACCATCGACCCGAGGAGAAAAACTGTTTTTT.

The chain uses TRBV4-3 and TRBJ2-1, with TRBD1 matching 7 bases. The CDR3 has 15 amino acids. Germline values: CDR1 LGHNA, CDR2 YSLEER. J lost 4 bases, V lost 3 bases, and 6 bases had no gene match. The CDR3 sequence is CASSQDRTQYNEQFF. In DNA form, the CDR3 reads TGCGCCAGCAGCCAGGACAGGACCCAATACAATGAGCAGTTCTTC.

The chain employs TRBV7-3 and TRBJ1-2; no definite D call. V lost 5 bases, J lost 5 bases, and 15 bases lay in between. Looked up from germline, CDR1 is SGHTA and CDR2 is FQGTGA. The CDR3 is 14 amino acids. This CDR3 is CASSVDGLTYGYTF. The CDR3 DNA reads TGTGCCAGCAGCGTAGATGGGCTTACATATGGCTACACCTTC.

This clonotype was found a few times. The CDR3 coding sequence is TGCGCCAGCAGCCATGGCAGGGCAGAGAACTATGGCTACACCTTC. Translation gives CASSHGRAENYGYTF. The chain joins TRBV4-1 to TRBJ1-2; D possibly corresponds to TRBD1 (5 bases). Germline V gene sequence: CDR1 MGHRA, CDR2 YSYEKL. The CDR3 runs 15 residues. The V and J ends lost 3 bases and 2 bases respectively, with 13 bases between them.